The T cell receptor beta chain under discussion was sequenced for a study of T cells of healthy individuals. The sample holds many counts of this clonotype. TCRdb re-called the 5' RACE reads through MiXCR, storing one row per CDR3 protein. The profile covers about 41,000 distinct CDR3 sequences, with more than 4.5% appearing a single time and about 10% taken by the ten largest. Germline V gene data show CDR1 as SGHAT and CDR2 as FQNNGV. CDR3 size: 16 residues. Trimming took 4 bases from V and 2 from J, leaving 17 bases between them. This chain uses TRBV11-2 with TRBJ2-5; possible D gene TRBD2, 7 bases. The TCR sequence derives from a human donor in good health. CDR3 sequence (DNA): TGTGCCAGCAGCTCAAGAGGCGGGGGCCGACAAGAGACCCAGTACTTC. Translation gives CASSSRGGGRQETQYF.